Following are 25 T cell receptor beta chains from one sample sequenced in a study of T cell repertoires in cytomegalovirus infection. TCRdb analysed the reads with MiXCR anew, one entry per CDR3 protein. The data hold about 63,000 distinct CDR3 sequences, with 20% observed a single time. Their antigen targets remain unknown. This specimen was CD8+ T cells from cultured PBMCs, taken from culture after CMV antigen stimulation. These receptors were taken from a human donor in good health (CMV status not recorded). Some clones in this sample may be carry-over from other donors' samples.

This clonotype was recorded a few times. The chain is built from TRBV11-2 and TRBJ1-1; no firm D call. V was pared by 1 base and J by 7 bases, with 19 bases between. Germline V gene sequence: CDR1 SGHAT, CDR2 FQNNGV. This CDR3 spans 16 amino acids. CDR3 sequence (DNA): TGTGCCAGCAGCTTAGGCTCATTAAGTGTTGAATTTGAAGCTTTCTTT. It yields the protein CASSLGSLSVEFEAFF.

The chain links TRBV27 to TRBJ1-5, with 7 bases aligning to TRBD1. The length of the CDR3 is 16 residues. V shed 3 bases, J shed 0 bases, and the junction held 5 bases outside the gene matches. Germline loops: CDR1 MNHEY, CDR2 SMNVEV (reference sequence). The CDR3 reads CASSFRRGNSNQPQHF. CDR3 nucleotides: TGTGCCAGCAGTTTTCGCAGGGGGAATAGCAATCAGCCCCAGCATTTT.

This chain links TRBV7-6 with TRBJ2-7; either TRBD1 or TRBD2 may supply D (5 bases each). V was cut by 4 bases and J by 0 bases, with 10 bases left in between. This CDR3 region has 14 residues. CDR1 is SGHVS and CDR2 is FNYEAQ in the germline V gene. The CDR3 DNA reads as TGTGCCAGCAGCTACGGGACGGACTCCTACGAGCAGTACTTC. This sequence encodes CASSYGTDSYEQYF.

Written as DNA, the CDR3 is TGCGCCAGCAGCCAAGATTGGAGTAGTTTTGGAAGCTACAATGAGCAGTTCTTC. As protein: CASSQDWSSFGSYNEQFF. The V gene is TRBV4-3, the J gene TRBJ2-1; D ambiguous. V lost 0 bases to trimming and J lost 3 bases, with 18 bases between them. The CDR3 is made up of 18 amino acids. Germline V CDR1 and CDR2: LGHNA, YSLEER.

V gene TRBV9 combines with J gene TRBJ2-3, with 9 bases fitting TRBD2. Per germline, CDR1 SGDLS and CDR2 YYNGEE. Losses at the gene ends were 4 bases for V and 4 bases for J; bases not matched to a gene: 10. The CDR3 runs 16 residues. The CDR3 region has the DNA TGTGCCAGCAGCCCGAAGGCGGGGGGGTTGGCAGATACGCAGTATTTT. It translates to CASSPKAGGLADTQYF. Full variable domain (remainder filled in from reference TRBV9 and TRBJ2-3): DSGVTQTPKHLITATGQRVTLRCSPRSGDLSVYWYQQSLDQGLQFLIQYYNGEERAKGNILERFSAQQFPDLHSELNLSSLELGDSALYFCASSPKAGGLADTQYFGPGTRLTVL.

This chain uses TRBV6-5 with TRBJ2-1, with D unclear. Trimming took 0 bases from V and 4 from J, leaving 16 bases between them. Germline V lookup: CDR1 MNHEY, CDR2 SVGAGI. The CDR3 is 17 amino acids. In nucleotides, the CDR3 is TGTGCCAGCAGTTACTCGCGATCAGCCTACGAGTACAATGAGCAGTTCTTC. Translation gives CASSYSRSAYEYNEQFF.

The V gene is TRBV28, the J gene TRBJ2-7, with 7 bases identical to TRBD1. Germline V gene sequence: CDR1 MDHEN, CDR2 SYDVKM. This CDR3 is 17 amino acids long. V shed 5 bases, J shed 3 bases, and the junction held 16 bases outside the gene matches. The CDR3 loop is CASSPPNRGIPIYEQYF. For the CDR3, the DNA is TGTGCCAGCAGTCCCCCAAACAGGGGAATACCCATCTACGAGCAGTACTTC.

This clonotype was detected a few times. The chain joins TRBV7-2 to TRBJ1-6; D remains unclear. Trimming pared 3 bases from V and 7 bases from J, leaving 4 bases between. Germline V gives CDR1 SGHTA, CDR2 FQGNSA. The CDR3 runs to 12 residues. The chain's CDR3 is CASSLHNSPLHF. Here the CDR3 DNA reads TGTGCCAGCAGCTTGCACAATTCACCCCTCCACTTT.

This clonotype was counted at least ten times. The chain combines TRBV7-2 with TRBJ2-5; the match to TRBD2 covers 12 bases. The germline CDR1 and CDR2 sequences are SGHTA and FQGNSA. V trimming: 5 bases; J trimming: 5 bases; junction bases outside the gene matches: 15. This CDR3 is built from 18 residues. In DNA form, the CDR3 reads TGTGCCAGCAGCGCTCTAGCGGGAGGGCCCCCCGCGCGTGAGACCCAGTACTTC. Translated: CASSALAGGPPARETQYF. Full variable domain (missing parts from reference TRBV7-2 and TRBJ2-5): GAGVSQSPSNKVTEKGKDVELRCDPISGHTALYWYRQSLGQGLEFLIYFQGNSAPDKSGLPSDRFSAERTGGSVSTLTIQRTQQEDSAVYLCASSALAGGPPARETQYFGPGTRLLVL.

The chain has TRBV14 and TRBJ1-1; tentative D call: TRBD1 (6 bases). Trimming pared 0 bases from V and 9 bases from J, leaving 17 bases between. Germline-derived CDR1 and CDR2 are SGHDN and FVKESK. This CDR3 comprises 15 residues. The CDR3 sequence is CASSQDFRGLTQAFF. CDR3 DNA: TGTGCCAGCAGCCAAGACTTCAGGGGCCTCACCCAAGCTTTCTTT.

This clonotype was seen only a few times. The chain joins TRBV7-2 to TRBJ2-7, with D unresolved. The CDR3 sequence is 14 residues long. Germline V CDR1 and CDR2: SGHTA, FQGNSA. V lost 5 bases, J lost 0 bases, and 11 bases lay in between. Written as DNA, the CDR3 is TGTGCCAGCAGCCCTATCACAGCCTCCTACGAGCAGTACTTC. It codes for CASSPITASYEQYF. Combining the CDR3 with reference TRBV7-2 and TRBJ2-7 gives the whole variable domain GAGVSQSPSNKVTEKGKDVELRCDPISGHTALYWYRQSLGQGLEFLIYFQGNSAPDKSGLPSDRFSAERTGGSVSTLTIQRTQQEDSAVYLCASSPITASYEQYFGPGTRLTVT.

The CDR3 spells CASSKRAERTYSNQPQHF. CDR3 bases: TGTGCCAGCAGTAAAAGGGCCGAGCGGACTTATAGCAATCAGCCCCAGCATTTT. The V call is TRBV12-3 or TRBV12-4, the J call TRBJ1-5; D uncertain. CDR3 size: 18 residues. Deletions cut 5 bases from V and 0 bases from J, with 20 bases between.

This clonotype was counted only a few times. The chain joins TRBV5-6 to TRBJ2-4, with 13 bases lining up with TRBD2. The CDR3 has 17 residues. V was pared by 0 bases and J by 2 bases, with 2 bases of the junction left unmatched. Per germline, CDR1 SGHDT and CDR2 YYEEEE. DNA of the CDR3: TGTGCCAGCAGCTTGGGGACTAGCGGGGGCACCAAAAACATTCAGTACTTC. Protein sequence: CASSLGTSGGTKNIQYF.

The sample holds one count of this clonotype. This chain joins TRBV7-2 and TRBJ2-3; 8 bases agree with TRBD2. Trimming removed 3 bases from V and 4 bases from J; junction bases left unmatched: 6. This CDR3 is built from 15 residues. The germline V gene has CDR1 SGHTA and CDR2 FQGNSA. The CDR3 sequence: CASSLTSGRSDTQYF. CDR3 coding DNA: TGTGCCAGCAGCTTGACCAGCGGGAGATCAGATACGCAGTATTTT.

The rearrangement joins TRBV7-2 to TRBJ1-1, with 11 bases matching TRBD1. In germline, CDR1 is SGHTA, CDR2 FQGNSA. This CDR3 region has 15 residues. V trimming: 7 bases; J trimming: 6 bases; junction bases outside the gene matches: 10. The CDR3 reads CASTLTGQGASEAFF. CDR3 nucleotides: TGTGCCAGCACCCTTACCGGACAGGGGGCATCTGAAGCTTTCTTT.

This clonotype was seen more than once but under ten times. The CDR3 here is CASSHRTGTLYEQYF. Here the CDR3 DNA reads TGCGCCAGCAGCCACCGAACCGGGACCCTCTACGAGCAGTACTTC. The rearrangement uses TRBV4-1 and TRBJ2-7; D possibly uses TRBD1 or TRBD2 (5 bases each). The V gene's germline CDR1 is MGHRA and CDR2 YSYEKL. Deletions cut 3 bases from V and 3 bases from J, with 15 bases between. CDR3 length: 15 residues.

The J gene is TRBJ2-3, the V gene TRBV7-9; 13 bases map to TRBD2. V trimming: 4 bases; J trimming: 4 bases; junction bases outside the gene matches: 8. The germline gives CDR1 SEHNR, CDR2 FQNEAQ (reference sequence). The CDR3 consists of 17 residues. In DNA form, the CDR3 reads TGTGCCAGCAGCTCGCGGACTAGCGGGAGTAGGGCAGATACGCAGTATTTT. This gives the protein CASSSRTSGSRADTQYF.

The CDR3 nucleotides read TGTGCCAGCAGCTACCAAGACAATCAGCCCCAGCATTTT. Its translation is CASSYQDNQPQHF. The rearrangement joins TRBV7-2 to TRBJ1-5; D unclear. Germline CDR1 SGHTA, CDR2 FQGNSA. Trimming stripped 4 bases from V and 3 bases from J, with 7 bases between. CDR3 size: 13 residues.

This clonotype was detected only a few times. The chain is built from TRBV4-1 and TRBJ2-3; 9 bases agree with TRBD2. The germline V gene has CDR1 MGHRA and CDR2 YSYEKL. With 1 base clipped from V and 2 bases from J, the junction kept 7 bases outside the gene matches. The length of the CDR3 is 17 residues. CDR3 residues: CASSQGVSGGYTDTQYF. The CDR3 DNA reads TGCGCCAGCAGCCAAGGGGTTAGCGGGGGCTACACAGATACGCAGTATTTT.

V usage is TRBV7-9 and J usage is TRBJ2-5; 7 nucleotides align to TRBD1. Losses at the gene ends were 5 bases for V and 4 bases for J; bases not matched to a gene: 4. The CDR3 has 13 residues. Germline-derived CDR1 and CDR2 are SEHNR and FQNEAQ (reference sequence). CDR3: CASSRGGGETQYF. Written as DNA, the CDR3 is TGTGCCAGCAGCCGAGGGGGCGGAGAGACCCAGTACTTC.

The chain recombines TRBV6-5 with TRBJ2-1; 8 nucleotides agree with TRBD1. CDR3 length equals 18 residues. CDR1 and CDR2 from the germline V gene are MNHEY and SVGAGI. The J segment lost 8 bases and the V segment lost 1 base, leaving 16 bases of the junction unmatched. The CDR3 bases are TGTGCCAGCAGTTACTACCTCCGGACAGGGAGAGGTTTAGATGAGCAGTTCTTC. This translates into CASSYYLRTGRGLDEQFF.

The CDR3 DNA is TGTGCCAGCAGCTTAACCTTAGGGGAGAACTCGAACACTGAAGCTTTCTTT. Translated: CASSLTLGENSNTEAFF. The chain links TRBV7-9 to TRBJ1-1; tentatively, D is TRBD1 (5 bases). V was cut by 2 bases and J by 1 base, with 17 bases left in between. CDR1 is SEHNR and CDR2 is FQNEAQ in the germline V gene (reference sequence). This CDR3 comprises 17 residues.

The V gene is TRBV7-2, the J gene TRBJ1-3; 9 bases map to TRBD1. After removal of 0 bases from V and 2 bases from J, the junction contained 5 bases not matched to a gene. The CDR3 covers 17 residues. CDR1 and CDR2 (germline): SGHTA, FQGNSA. DNA for the CDR3: TGTGCCAGCAGCTTAGCTTGGCGACAGGGGGCTGGAAACACCATATATTTT. As protein: CASSLAWRQGAGNTIYF.

This clonotype was observed a single time. V gene TRBV29-1 combines with J gene TRBJ2-3, with D possibly matching TRBD1 (6 bases). Trimming shortened V by 0 bases and J by 4 bases, and 20 bases separated the two germline ends. This CDR3 has 17 amino acids. Germline values: CDR1 SQVTM, CDR2 ANQGSEA. The CDR3, as DNA: TGCAGCGTTGAAGATCGTGGCAGGGGTGCTCGTGCAGATACGCAGTATTTT. Its protein product is CSVEDRGRGARADTQYF.

The CDR3 nucleotides are TGTGCCAGCACCGCTGCGGGGGGAAAGCAGTTCTTC. Translating gives CASTAAGGKQFF. The J gene is TRBJ2-1, the V gene TRBV12-3 or TRBV12-4, with 8 bases fitting TRBD2. J gave up 11 bases and V 7 bases, and 7 bases lay outside the gene matches. The CDR3 runs 12 residues.